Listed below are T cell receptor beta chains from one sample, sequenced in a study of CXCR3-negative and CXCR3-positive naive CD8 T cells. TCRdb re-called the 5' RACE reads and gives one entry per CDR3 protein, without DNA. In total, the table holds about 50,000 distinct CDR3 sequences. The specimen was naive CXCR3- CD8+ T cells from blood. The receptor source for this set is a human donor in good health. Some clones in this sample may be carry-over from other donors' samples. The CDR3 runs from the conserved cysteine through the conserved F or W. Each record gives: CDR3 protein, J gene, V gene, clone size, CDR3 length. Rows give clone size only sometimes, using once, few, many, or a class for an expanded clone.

CASSVLWRGRGPGELFF TRBJ2-2 TRBV2 . 17
CASSFMGQNNEQFF TRBJ2-1 TRBV7-3 . 14
CATDGREEQYF TRBJ2-7 TRBV6-2/TRBV6-3 . 11
CASSSTGAPYEQYF TRBJ2-7 TRBV7-9 . 14
CASSWTGTYNEQFF TRBJ2-1 TRBV7-2 . 14
CASGYLSYEQYF TRBJ2-7 TRBV7-2 . 12
CASSSYGTGGNTIYF TRBJ1-3 TRBV6-5 . 15
CASSLTSGGGDTQYF TRBJ2-3 TRBV12-3/TRBV12-4 . 15
CSVRSTGASRETQYF TRBJ2-5 TRBV29-1 . 15
CASSYTHEGGNEQFF TRBJ2-1 TRBV6-2/TRBV6-3 . 15
CASSLSGGLNEQFF TRBJ2-1 TRBV28 . 14
CSVEGTGGVGSEAFF TRBJ1-1 TRBV29-1 . 15
CSVLDRDKPYEQYF TRBJ2-7 TRBV29-1 . 14
CASRVISGGYTDTQYF TRBJ2-3 TRBV12-3/TRBV12-4 . 16
CASSIAGTADEQYF TRBJ2-7 TRBV7-9 . 14
CSVEEAGYAFF TRBJ1-1 TRBV29-1 . 11
CASSQVWRGNQPQHF TRBJ1-5 TRBV4-3 . 15
CASSVGIQGGSYEQYF TRBJ2-7 TRBV9 . 16
CASSPVGDGELFF TRBJ2-2 TRBV6-2/TRBV6-3 medium-sized 13
CSVVGQGPNNEQFF TRBJ2-1 TRBV29-1 . 14
CAISESTSGGDTDTQYF TRBJ2-3 TRBV10-3 . 17
CASSLYTGGYETQYF TRBJ2-5 TRBV7-6 . 15
CASSPLEGETYNEQFF TRBJ2-1 TRBV9 . 16
CATSSPGAEQFF TRBJ2-1 TRBV15 . 12
CASSYYRETVYNEQFF TRBJ2-1 TRBV6-6 . 16
CASSQAPGQGVTEAFF TRBJ1-1 TRBV4-1 . 16
CASSLSSQETQYF TRBJ2-5 TRBV27 . 13
CASSQSADSRVSTGELFF TRBJ2-2 TRBV23-1 . 18
CASSQVVGMEITNEKLFF TRBJ1-4 TRBV4-3 . 18
CASSIEVGEQFF TRBJ2-1 TRBV19 . 12
CASSPNPNYGYTF TRBJ1-2 TRBV28 . 13
CSVPRQSSYNEQFF TRBJ2-1 TRBV29-1 . 14
CSAASGGMNEQFF TRBJ2-1 TRBV29-1 . 13
CASSQASSGTSGVNEQFF TRBJ2-1 TRBV4-2 . 18
CSVEAGEYNEQFF TRBJ2-1 TRBV29-1 . 13
CSVFQGTGELFF TRBJ2-2 TRBV29-1 . 12
CASSLESGWETQYF TRBJ2-5 TRBV5-1 . 14
CASINRGATVSAKNIQYF TRBJ2-4 TRBV23-1 . 18
CASSDSPSGFYNEQFF TRBJ2-1 TRBV2 . 16
CSVEERDQLTYEQYF TRBJ2-7 TRBV29-1 . 15
CSVVNRVNYEQYF TRBJ2-7 TRBV29-1 . 13
CAIGGGTEAFF TRBJ1-1 TRBV6-5 . 11
CSVEDSQVAYGYTF TRBJ1-2 TRBV29-1 . 14
CAISESKLGFVGYTF TRBJ1-2 TRBV10-3 . 15
CASSEIAGVNEQFF TRBJ2-1 TRBV2 . 14
CATSRGEERSEQYF TRBJ2-7 TRBV15 . 14